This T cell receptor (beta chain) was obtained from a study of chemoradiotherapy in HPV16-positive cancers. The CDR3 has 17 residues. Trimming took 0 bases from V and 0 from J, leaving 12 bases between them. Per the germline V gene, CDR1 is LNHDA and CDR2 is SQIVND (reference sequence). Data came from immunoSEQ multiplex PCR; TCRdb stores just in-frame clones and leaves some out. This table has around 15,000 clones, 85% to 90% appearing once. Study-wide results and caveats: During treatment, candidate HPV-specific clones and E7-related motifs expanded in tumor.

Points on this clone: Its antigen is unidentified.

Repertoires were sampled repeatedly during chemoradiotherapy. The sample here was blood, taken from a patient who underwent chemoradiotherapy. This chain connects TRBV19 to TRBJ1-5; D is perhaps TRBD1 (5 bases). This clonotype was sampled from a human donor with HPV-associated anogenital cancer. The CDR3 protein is CASSIDGGGYSNQPQHF. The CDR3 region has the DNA TGTGCCAGTAGTATAGACGGCGGGGGTTATAGCAATCAGCCCCAGCATTTT.